The 22 T cell receptor beta chains reported below all come from one sample, sequenced in a study of blood T cell repertoires in COVID-19. The data were produced by immunoSEQ multiplex PCR, yet TCRdb's version contains in-frame clones alone and is incomplete. The sample carries 200,000 to 250,000 clones, roughly 90% recorded once. Sequenced sample: PBMCs or T cells enriched from blood (not recorded which). These receptors originate from a man aged 18 to 35 with acute COVID-19.

The chain links TRBV29-1 to TRBJ2-3, with 9 bases that match TRBD2. This CDR3 is built from 16 residues. Losses at the gene ends were 3 bases for V and 1 base for J; bases not matched to a gene: 8. The germline CDR1 and CDR2 sequences are SQVTM and ANQGSEA. The CDR3 bases are TGCAGCGTTGAGGATAGCGGGAGAAGCGGCACAGATACGCAGTATTTT. Translation: CSVEDSGRSGTDTQYF.

J is TRBJ2-7 and V is TRBV18, with D tentatively TRBD2 (5 bases). CDR3 length: 16 residues. Trimming shortened V by 0 bases and J by 3 bases, and 15 bases separated the two germline ends. Germline CDR1 is KGHSH and CDR2 is LQKENI. The CDR3 is CASSPPGEKSYYEQYF. In DNA, the CDR3 is TGTGCCAGCTCACCACCTGGGGAGAAGTCATACTACGAGCAGTACTTC.

This clone was seen a few times. The rearrangement joins TRBV29-1 to TRBJ1-5; D possibly corresponds to TRBD1 (5 bases). With 7 bases removed from V and 6 bases from J, the gap between germline ends came to 19 bases. CDR3 length equals 14 residues. Germline CDR1 reads SQVTM; CDR2 reads ANQGSEA. CDR3 protein: CSACDGGVGQPQHF. DNA for the CDR3: TGCAGCGCCTGTGACGGAGGGGTAGGTCAGCCCCAGCATTTT.

V is TRBV7-2 and J is TRBJ2-7; 12 bases fit TRBD2. CDR1 and CDR2 from the germline V gene are SGHTA and FQGNSA. Trimming removed 5 bases from V and 0 bases from J; junction bases left unmatched: 5. The CDR3 is 16 amino acids. The CDR3 sequence: CASSLRTSGISYEQYF. CDR3 in DNA: TGTGCCAGCAGCCTGCGGACTAGCGGGATCTCCTACGAGCAGTACTTC.

CDR3 coding DNA: TGTGCCAGCAGTTTCACGGACACCGGGGAGCTGTTTTTT. This translates into CASSFTDTGELFF. The rearrangement links TRBV27 to TRBJ2-2, with D uncertain. The CDR3 extends over 13 amino acids. Trimming removed 3 bases at V and 3 bases at J, with 5 bases between. In germline, CDR1 is MNHEY, CDR2 SMNVEV (reference sequence).

This chain uses TRBV9 with TRBJ1-4; TRBD1 aligns across 7 bases. Germline values: CDR1 SGDLS, CDR2 YYNGEE. This CDR3 is 15 amino acids long. After removal of 3 bases from V and 8 bases from J, the junction contained 10 bases not matched to a gene. The CDR3 region is CASSAVTGDGEKLFF. CDR3 DNA sequence: TGTGCCAGCAGCGCCGTTACAGGGGACGGGGAAAAACTGTTTTTT.

There are a few counts of this clone. The V and J genes are TRBV9 and TRBJ1-3; perhaps TRBD1 as D (6 bases). Trimming stripped 1 base from V and 2 bases from J, with 13 bases between. There are 16 residues in the CDR3. The germline V gene encodes CDR1 SGDLS and CDR2 YYNGEE. CDR3 amino acids: CASSVLGGGTGNTIYF. The CDR3, as DNA: TGTGCCAGCAGCGTACTAGGGGGTGGTACTGGAAACACCATATATTTT.

The V and J genes are TRBV10-2 and TRBJ1-2; tentative D call: TRBD1 (5 bases). V was pared by 6 bases and J by 4 bases, with 18 bases between. Germline assignment: CDR1 WSHSY and CDR2 SAAADI. The CDR3 length is 15 residues. Here the CDR3 DNA reads TGCGCCAGCAGGGACCCCGACAGAACACCCTATGGCTACACCTTC. Protein product: CASRDPDRTPYGYTF.

V usage is TRBV6-5 and J usage is TRBJ2-7; D unresolved. There are 14 residues in the CDR3. Germline-derived CDR1 and CDR2 are MNHEY and SVGAGI. V was clipped by 6 bases and J by 2 bases, with 14 bases between them. CDR3 DNA sequence: TGTGCCAGCAGCCGTCACAGAAACACCTACGAGCAGTACTTC. Protein sequence: CASSRHRNTYEQYF.

V usage is TRBV28 and J usage is TRBJ1-3, with a weak D call TRBD1 (5 bases). This CDR3 region has 14 residues. Trimming took off 7 bases at V and 0 bases at J, with 10 bases between the two ends. CDR1 is MDHEN and CDR2 is SYDVKM in the germline V gene. CDR3 sequence (DNA): TGTGCCAGCACCCAAGGGGTCTCTGGAAACACCATATATTTT. It encodes CASTQGVSGNTIYF.

The chain links TRBV29-1 to TRBJ1-3, with 7 positions matching TRBD1. The CDR3 contains 12 residues. From germline, CDR1 is SQVTM and CDR2 ANQGSEA. J was trimmed by 1 base and V by 7 bases; bases with no gene match: 1. The CDR3 is CSAGQSGNTIYF. CDR3 nucleotide sequence: TGCAGCGCGGGACAGTCTGGAAACACCATATATTTT.

The J gene is TRBJ2-7, the V gene TRBV11-3, with 9 nucleotides matching TRBD2. CDR3 length: 14 residues. CDR1 and CDR2 (germline): SGHNT, YENEEA. Trimming removed 3 bases from V and 5 bases from J; junction bases left unmatched: 5. The CDR3 loop reads CASSFVAGADEQYF. In DNA form, the CDR3 reads TGTGCCAGCAGCTTTGTAGCGGGAGCCGACGAGCAGTACTTC.

The chain uses TRBV18 and TRBJ1-4, with D maybe TRBD1 (5 bases). CDR3 length equals 15 residues. The germline V gene has CDR1 KGHSH and CDR2 LQKENI. Trimming removed 1 base from V and 8 bases from J, with 14 bases in between. The CDR3 protein is CASSPLSGGGEKLFF. For the CDR3, the DNA is TGTGCCAGCTCACCACTTTCCGGGGGTGGCGAAAAACTGTTTTTT.

This chain connects TRBV30 to TRBJ2-3, with 8 nucleotides matching TRBD2. Trimming at V came to 2 bases and at J to 0 bases, leaving 7 bases not matched to a gene. Germline V gene lookup returns CDR1 GTSNPN and CDR2 SVGIG (reference sequence). This CDR3 comprises 16 residues. The CDR3 loop is CAWSPPGGTSTDTQYF. CDR3 nucleotides: TGTGCCTGGAGTCCACCGGGGGGGACTAGCACAGATACGCAGTATTTT.

The V gene is TRBV10-2, the J gene TRBJ2-7; the match to TRBD2 covers 13 bases. CDR1 is WSHSY and CDR2 is SAAADI in the germline V gene. Germline trimming cut 6 bases from V and 6 bases from J; bases unmatched to any gene: 8. This CDR3 comprises 15 residues. CDR3 region: CASSSGLAGASEQYF. The CDR3 DNA is TGCGCCAGCAGCTCAGGACTAGCGGGAGCAAGCGAGCAGTACTTC.

The V call is TRBV14, the J call TRBJ2-7; weak D call: TRBD1 (6 bases). Germline CDR1 and CDR2: SGHDN and FVKESK. The CDR3 runs to 15 residues. With 1 base removed from V and 4 bases from J, the gap between germline ends came to 14 bases. The CDR3 sequence: CASSQVDRKFYEQYF. In nucleotides, the CDR3 is TGTGCCAGCAGCCAAGTTGACAGGAAGTTTTACGAGCAGTACTTC.

The J gene is TRBJ2-5, the V gene TRBV4-2; 14 bases are shared with TRBD2. CDR1 LGHNA and CDR2 YNFKEQ come from the germline V gene. Trimming removed 1 base from V and 5 bases from J; junction bases left unmatched: 6. CDR3 length: 17 amino acids. CDR3 nucleotide sequence: TGTGCCAGCAGCCAAGGGGGGGGACTAGCGGGAGTGGAGACCCAGTACTTC. This encodes CASSQGGGLAGVETQYF.

The chain recombines TRBV6-5 with TRBJ2-7; possibly TRBD1 for D (5 bases). The CDR3 consists of 14 residues. Trimming took off 4 bases at V and 3 bases at J, with 13 bases between the two ends. The germline CDR1 and CDR2 sequences are MNHEY and SVGAGI. CDR3 loop: CASSSSGFVYEQYF. The CDR3 DNA sequence: TGTGCCAGCAGTTCTTCAGGGTTCGTCTACGAGCAGTACTTC.

J is TRBJ2-3 and V is TRBV19; 10 bases match TRBD2. After removal of 6 bases from V and 6 bases from J, the junction contained 12 bases not matched to a gene. The CDR3 has 16 amino acids. Germline CDR1 is LNHDA and CDR2 is SQIVND (reference sequence). In DNA, the CDR3 is TGTGCCAGTAGAGTCCTGCTAGCGGGAGTATCCGATACGCAGTATTTT. The encoded protein is CASRVLLAGVSDTQYF.

Comments on this clone: Distinct nucleotide sequences in the sample also encode this CDR3. J is TRBJ1-2 and V is TRBV10-2, with D possibly matching TRBD1 (6 bases). The ends were cut back, 0 bases at V and 2 bases at J, with 10 bases in the middle. This CDR3 has 15 amino acids. The germline gives CDR1 WSHSY, CDR2 SAAADI. CDR3 nucleotides: TGCGCCAGCAGTGAGTCTACAGGGAAGAACTATGGCTACACCTTC. Protein: CASSESTGKNYGYTF.

The chain joins TRBV3-1 (or the pseudogene TRBV3-2) to TRBJ2-2; the match to TRBD2 covers 8 bases. V trimming: 0 bases; J trimming: 7 bases; junction bases outside the gene matches: 4. Germline-derived CDR1 and CDR2 are LGHDT and YNNKEL (reference sequence). The CDR3 runs to 15 residues. CDR3: CASSQEGLGFGELFF. For the CDR3, the DNA is TGTGCCAGCAGCCAAGAGGGACTAGGATTCGGGGAGCTGTTTTTT.

This clone was seen just once. The chain joins TRBV3-1 (or the pseudogene TRBV3-2) to TRBJ2-7; possibly TRBD2 for D (5 bases). The CDR3 has 16 amino acids. Germline V gives CDR1 LGHDT, CDR2 YNNKEL (reference sequence). V was cut by 0 bases and J by 0 bases, with 12 bases left in between. This chain's CDR3 is CASSQETGIASYEQYF. CDR3 nucleotide sequence: TGTGCCAGCAGCCAAGAAACCGGGATCGCCTCCTACGAGCAGTACTTC.